Below, 31 T cell receptor beta chains from the same sample are listed, as sequenced in a study of blood T cell repertoires in COVID-19. Generated by immunoSEQ multiplex PCR, the TCRdb table keeps only in-frame clones and is missing some. The sample shows about 220,000 clones, about 85% of them seen only once. The sample comprised peripheral blood. The source is a man under 40 with active or convalescent COVID-19.

This rearrangement joins TRBV7-2 to TRBJ2-1, with TRBD2 matching over 7 bases. Germline values: CDR1 SGHTA, CDR2 FQGNSA. The V gene end was trimmed by 1 base and the J gene end by 2 bases; junction bases not matched to a gene: 2. The CDR3 has 15 residues. The CDR3 DNA sequence: TGTGCCAGCAGCTTAGGGGGGGGAACCTACAATGAGCAGTTCTTC. Translating it yields CASSLGGGTYNEQFF.

The rearrangement uses TRBV19 and TRBJ2-1; 13 bases map to TRBD2. Germline CDR1 and CDR2: LNHDA and SQIVND (reference sequence). The CDR3 has 13 amino acids. V was clipped by 6 bases and J by 9 bases; unmatched bases: 2. CDR3 in amino acids: CASRGLAGSEQFF. The DNA of the CDR3 is TGTGCCAGTAGGGGACTAGCGGGATCTGAGCAGTTCTTC.

This clone was recorded a few times. The rearrangement joins TRBV4-2 to TRBJ1-6; D is unclear. CDR3 size: 18 residues. With 0 bases removed from V and 8 bases from J, the gap between germline ends came to 20 bases. In germline, CDR1 is LGHNA, CDR2 YNFKEQ. The CDR3 spells CASSQDRIVSITHSPLHF. In DNA, the CDR3 is TGTGCCAGCAGCCAAGATAGAATAGTCTCGATCACTCATTCACCCCTCCACTTT.

V is TRBV30 and J is TRBJ2-7; perhaps TRBD1 as D (5 bases). The V end lost 0 bases, the J end lost 3 bases, and 9 bases lay between the germline ends. The CDR3 is 13 amino acids. CDR1 is GTSNPN, CDR2 SVGIG, per germline (reference sequence). The CDR3 here is CAWSVGQGYEQYF. The CDR3, as DNA: TGTGCCTGGAGTGTGGGGCAGGGCTACGAGCAGTACTTC.

The chain links TRBV28 to TRBJ1-1, with D perhaps TRBD1 (5 bases). The V gene lost 2 bases and the J gene lost 2 bases, with 12 bases spanning the gap. Per the germline V gene, CDR1 is MDHEN and CDR2 is SYDVKM. The CDR3 spans 15 residues. The CDR3, as DNA: TGTGCCAGCAGTTTACAGGGCGTAGGAAACACTGAAGCTTTCTTT. Translating gives CASSLQGVGNTEAFF.

CDR3 DNA sequence: TGTGCCAGCAGCTTAGCGTTTGACAGCATCTATGGCTACACCTTC. It translates to CASSLAFDSIYGYTF. V gene TRBV7-2 combines with J gene TRBJ1-2; possible D gene TRBD1, 5 bases. CDR1 SGHTA and CDR2 FQGNSA come from the germline V gene. Deletions cut 0 bases from V and 4 bases from J, with 12 bases between. This CDR3 comprises 15 residues.

This clone was seen more than once but under ten times. CDR3 bases: TGTGCCAGTAGTATTTACAGGGATAGTCATGCTTTCTTT. Protein: CASSIYRDSHAFF. This chain connects TRBV19 to TRBJ1-1; D possibly corresponds to TRBD1 (6 bases). Germline lookup yields CDR1 LNHDA and CDR2 SQIVND (reference sequence). Trimming took 3 bases from V and 11 from J, leaving 16 bases between them. CDR3 length: 13 amino acids.

The J gene is TRBJ1-5, the V gene TRBV19; possible D gene TRBD1, 5 bases. The CDR3 spans 13 residues. Trimming left V 9 bases short and J 6 bases short, with 15 bases between. Germline V gene lookup returns CDR1 LNHDA and CDR2 SQIVND (reference sequence). The CDR3: CASTSGIGQPQHF. The CDR3 bases are TGTGCCAGCACTTCAGGGATAGGTCAGCCCCAGCATTTT. Based on the CDR3 plus reference TRBV19 and TRBJ1-5, the full variable domain is DGGITQSPKYLFRKEGQNVTLSCEQNLNHDAMYWYRQDPGQGLRLIYYSQIVNDFQKGDIAEGYSVSREKKESFPLTVTSAQKNPTAFYLCASTSGIGQPQHFGDGTRLSIL.

The CDR3: CASTPTGGSNQPQHF. CDR3 nucleotides: TGTGCCAGTACCCCGACAGGGGGAAGCAATCAGCCCCAGCATTTT. The J gene is TRBJ1-5, the V gene TRBV19; 9 positions agree with TRBD1. Losses at the gene ends were 7 bases for V and 1 base for J; bases not matched to a gene: 5. This CDR3 is built from 15 residues. Germline V lookup: CDR1 LNHDA, CDR2 SQIVND (reference sequence).

The V call is TRBV6-2 or TRBV6-3, the J call TRBJ1-6; unclear D gene. CDR1 and CDR2 (germline): MNHEY, SVGEGT. Trimming shortened V by 2 bases and J by 7 bases, and 3 bases separated the two germline ends. This CDR3 comprises 12 residues. CDR3 amino acids: CASSYENSPLHF. CDR3 coding DNA: TGTGCCAGCAGTTACGAGAATTCACCCCTCCACTTT.

The rearrangement uses TRBV7-2 and TRBJ2-1; the match to TRBD2 covers 7 bases. Losses at the gene ends were 7 bases for V and 4 bases for J; bases not matched to a gene: 13. Germline lookup yields CDR1 SGHTA and CDR2 FQGNSA. The CDR3 length is 16 residues. CDR3 sequence: CASTLPRDYSYNEQFF. The CDR3 coding sequence is TGTGCCAGCACTCTACCAAGGGACTACTCATACAATGAGCAGTTCTTC. The whole variable domain, filled in from reference TRBV7-2 and TRBJ2-1, reads GAGVSQSPSNKVTEKGKDVELRCDPISGHTALYWYRQSLGQGLEFLIYFQGNSAPDKSGLPSDRFSAERTGGSVSTLTIQRTQQEDSAVYLCASTLPRDYSYNEQFFGPGTRLTVL.

This sequence joins TRBV6-2 or TRBV6-3 and TRBJ1-2; no clear D. Germline V gene data show CDR1 as MNHEY and CDR2 as SVGEGT. Deletions cut 2 bases from V and 4 bases from J, with 11 bases between. The length of the CDR3 is 14 residues. CDR3 sequence: CASSYLRETYGYTF. The CDR3 DNA reads TGTGCCAGCAGTTACCTAAGAGAAACCTATGGCTACACCTTC.

The gene calls are TRBV2 and TRBJ1-3; D gene unclear. V lost 5 bases, J lost 4 bases, and 15 bases lay in between. The CDR3 consists of 15 residues. Looked up from germline, CDR1 is SNHLY and CDR2 is FYNNEI. CDR3 sequence reads: CASSKLETSGNTIYF. The DNA of the CDR3 is TGTGCCAGCAGTAAATTGGAGACTTCCGGAAACACCATATATTTT.

This clone has more than one count but fewer than ten. The genes are TRBV21-1 and TRBJ2-7; the table's TRBD2 call for D was not verified on the DNA. TRBV21-1 corresponds to a pseudogene. The CDR3 loop spans 15 amino acids. This CDR3 is CASIRRSGTIYEQYF. The CDR3 DNA reads TGTGCCAGCATCAGGCGGAGCGGGACCATCTACGAGCAGTACTTC.

The chain joins TRBV6-2 or TRBV6-3 to TRBJ2-2; D remains unclear. Trimming cost V 0 bases and J 9 bases, with 8 bases left between them. The CDR3 loop spans 13 amino acids. The germline gives CDR1 MNHEY, CDR2 SVGEGT. The CDR3 DNA reads TGTGCCAGCAGTTACTCGACCAGGCGGGAGCTGTTTTTT. This gives the protein CASSYSTRRELFF.

The V call is TRBV6-6, the J call TRBJ2-7, with 13 bases aligning to TRBD2. The germline V gene has CDR1 MNHNY and CDR2 SVGAGI (reference sequence). The CDR3 consists of 20 residues. The junction had 17 bases not matched to a gene; V was cut back by 6 bases and J by 0 bases. CDR3 in DNA: TGTGCCAGCAGCACTCGGACTAGCGGGGGTATGTTGTACAGCTCCTACGAGCAGTACTTC. It specifies CASSTRTSGGMLYSSYEQYF.

In its sample, this clone was seen a few times. This chain uses TRBV18 with TRBJ2-5, with 13 bases lining up with TRBD2. The ends lost 2 bases at V and 1 base at J; junction bases unmatched: 4. CDR1 and CDR2 from the germline V gene are KGHSH and LQKENI. This CDR3 spans 17 amino acids. CDR3: CASSPTRLAGGQETQYF. CDR3 bases: TGTGCCAGCTCACCAACCCGACTAGCGGGGGGCCAAGAGACCCAGTACTTC.

The J gene is TRBJ2-1, the V gene TRBV5-1; D perhaps matches TRBD1 (6 bases). The length of the CDR3 is 12 residues. Germline CDR1 reads SGHRS; CDR2 reads YFSETQ. Trimming cost V 5 bases and J 6 bases, with 9 bases left between them. This chain's CDR3 is CASSTGTNEQFF. For the CDR3, the DNA is TGCGCCAGCAGTACAGGGACCAATGAGCAGTTCTTC.

The chain couples TRBV19 to TRBJ2-7, with 9 bases matching TRBD1. The V and J ends lost 7 bases and 1 base, in that order; junction bases with no gene match: 5. The germline V gene encodes CDR1 LNHDA and CDR2 SQIVND (reference sequence). The CDR3 covers 14 residues. The CDR3 spells CASTPGTGSYEQYF. The CDR3 nucleotides are TGTGCCAGTACCCCCGGGACAGGGTCCTACGAGCAGTACTTC. The variable domain in full, completed from reference TRBV19 and TRBJ2-7, reads DGGITQSPKYLFRKEGQNVTLSCEQNLNHDAMYWYRQDPGQGLRLIYYSQIVNDFQKGDIAEGYSVSREKKESFPLTVTSAQKNPTAFYLCASTPGTGSYEQYFGPGTRLTVT.

The J gene is TRBJ2-1, the V gene TRBV7-8; 13 bases align to TRBD2. This CDR3 comprises 17 residues. CDR1 SGHVS and CDR2 FQNEAQ come from the germline V gene. V trimming: 4 bases; J trimming: 5 bases; junction bases outside the gene matches: 8. DNA of the CDR3: TGTGCCAGCAGCTCCCCACCAGGACTAGCGGGGGACAATGAGCAGTTCTTC. Translated: CASSSPPGLAGDNEQFF.

This clone has a single count. V usage is TRBV2 and J usage is TRBJ1-1; 10 bases match TRBD1. Germline V gene sequence: CDR1 SNHLY, CDR2 FYNNEI. This CDR3 is built from 18 residues. The J segment lost 1 base and the V segment lost 3 bases, leaving 11 bases of the junction unmatched. The CDR3 nucleotides are TGTGCCAGCAGTGAGCCCCACCGGACAGGGGGACAGAACACTGAAGCTTTCTTT. The encoded protein is CASSEPHRTGGQNTEAFF.

The genes are TRBV7-3 and TRBJ2-1; 7 positions match TRBD2. Germline V gene lookup returns CDR1 SGHTA and CDR2 FQGTGA. The CDR3 has 15 amino acids. Trimming at V came to 4 bases and at J to 4 bases, leaving 7 bases not matched to a gene. CDR3 in DNA: TGTGCCAGCAGCTCCGGCGGGAGCGTATACAATGAGCAGTTCTTC. Amino acids: CASSSGGSVYNEQFF. The full variable domain, its missing parts supplied by reference TRBV7-3 and TRBJ2-1, is GAGVSQTPSNKVTEKGKYVELRCDPISGHTALYWYRQSLGQGPEFLIYFQGTGAADDSGLPNDRFFAVRPEGSVSTLKIQRTERGDSAVYLCASSSGGSVYNEQFFGPGTRLTVL.

The rearrangement uses TRBV6-1 and TRBJ1-6; D may be TRBD1 (5 bases). Germline V gene data show CDR1 as MNHNS and CDR2 as SASEGT. The V end was cut by 2 bases, the J end by 3 bases, with 8 bases between. The CDR3 is 15 amino acids. The CDR3 region has the DNA TGTGCCAGCAGTGAAAGGGGCCTCTATAATTCACCCCTCCACTTT. This sequence encodes CASSERGLYNSPLHF.

The J gene is TRBJ1-2, the V gene TRBV27; 7 bases agree with TRBD1. The CDR3 spans 14 residues. Unmatched junction bases numbered 8, after V lost 4 bases and J lost 6 bases. CDR1 and CDR2 (germline): MNHEY, SMNVEV (reference sequence). CDR3 bases: TGTGCCAGCAGTTCCCCCGGCAGGGGGAATGGCTACACCTTC. This gives the protein CASSSPGRGNGYTF.

The chain has TRBV28 and TRBJ2-2; possibly TRBD2 for D (6 bases). CDR1 and CDR2 from the germline V gene are MDHEN and SYDVKM. This CDR3 spans 16 amino acids. Between the trimmed V and J ends, which lost 1 base and 6 bases, there was a span of 15 bases. The CDR3 region is CASSLSVGGLAGELFF. CDR3 in DNA: TGTGCCAGCAGTTTATCTGTTGGAGGGCTGGCCGGGGAGCTGTTTTTT.

Comments on this clone: A read error may account for a junction end that differs from germline. V usage is TRBV20-1 and J usage is TRBJ2-3; 13 bases align to TRBD2. Germline V CDR1 and CDR2: DFQATT, SNEGSKA (reference sequence). The CDR3 spans 9 residues. The CDR3 DNA reads TGCAGTCCGGGGACTAGCGGGACATTT. Translating gives CSPGTSGTF.

The rearrangement joins TRBV7-9 to TRBJ2-3; 8 bases fit TRBD1. CDR1 SEHNR and CDR2 FQNEAQ come from the germline V gene (reference sequence). V was clipped by 2 bases and J by 1 base; unmatched bases: 2. CDR3 length: 15 amino acids. Written as DNA, the CDR3 is TGTGCCAGCAGCTTAACGACAGGGGGCACAGATACGCAGTATTTT. This translates into CASSLTTGGTDTQYF.

This chain joins TRBV18 and TRBJ2-1; D possibly corresponds to TRBD2 (5 bases). V was trimmed by 4 bases and J by 7 bases, leaving 17 bases between them. Germline V gene sequence: CDR1 KGHSH, CDR2 LQKENI. The CDR3 length is 15 residues. The CDR3: CASSRPGLLDNEQFF. CDR3 bases: TGTGCCAGCTCACGGCCTGGACTGTTAGATAATGAGCAGTTCTTC.

This chain uses TRBV7-9 with TRBJ2-1, with 9 bases aligning to TRBD2. J was trimmed by 6 bases and V by 3 bases; bases with no gene match: 6. CDR1 and CDR2 from the germline V gene are SEHNR and FQNEAQ (reference sequence). The CDR3 sequence is 15 residues long. CDR3 loop: CASSLVAGVPNEQFF. The DNA for the CDR3 is TGTGCCAGCAGCTTGGTAGCGGGGGTCCCCAATGAGCAGTTCTTC.

In its sample, this clone was seen once. The genes are TRBV7-6 and TRBJ1-5; D remains ambiguous. The CDR3 runs to 15 residues. Trimming shortened V by 0 bases and J by 0 bases, and 6 bases separated the two germline ends. Per germline, CDR1 SGHVS and CDR2 FNYEAQ. CDR3 nucleotides: TGTGCCAGCAGCTTAGCGGCGGGTAGCAATCAGCCCCAGCATTTT. Protein: CASSLAAGSNQPQHF.

The rearrangement links TRBV13 to TRBJ2-1; 9 nucleotides match TRBD2. The germline V gene encodes CDR1 PRHDT and CDR2 FYEKMQ (reference sequence). This CDR3 comprises 16 residues. Trimming cost V 1 base and J 7 bases; bases outside gene matches: 8. The CDR3 protein is CASSLVEAGGRNEQFF. DNA for the CDR3: TGTGCCAGCAGCTTAGTAGAGGCGGGGGGGCGGAATGAGCAGTTCTTC.